The clone carrying this T cell receptor (beta chain) occurred a few times. No antigen is known for it. This sample was included in a study of cytomegalovirus exposure and HLA in healthy donors. Primers: 60 Vbeta forward and 13 Jbeta reverse. This table comes from immunoSEQ multiplex PCR, and its TCRdb copy is limited to in-frame clones, with some not included. In the table there are 210,000 or so clones, roughly 80% of which are singletons. Regarding the study as a whole: Several of the most significant clusters appeared linked to common viral pathogens, based on a later analysis.

Losses at the gene ends were 10 bases for V and 2 bases for J; bases not matched to a gene: 12. The CDR3 sequence is 17 residues long. Germline V gene data show CDR1 as MNHEY and CDR2 as SMNVEV (reference sequence). Sequenced input: PBMCs. The source is a woman aged 25 to 39 in good health and CMV-seropositive. The rearrangement links TRBV27 to TRBJ2-6; 9 bases fit TRBD1. CDR3 loop: CATKIIQGAPGANVLTF. CDR3 sequence (DNA): TGTGCCACCAAGATAATACAGGGGGCACCTGGGGCCAACGTCCTGACTTTC.